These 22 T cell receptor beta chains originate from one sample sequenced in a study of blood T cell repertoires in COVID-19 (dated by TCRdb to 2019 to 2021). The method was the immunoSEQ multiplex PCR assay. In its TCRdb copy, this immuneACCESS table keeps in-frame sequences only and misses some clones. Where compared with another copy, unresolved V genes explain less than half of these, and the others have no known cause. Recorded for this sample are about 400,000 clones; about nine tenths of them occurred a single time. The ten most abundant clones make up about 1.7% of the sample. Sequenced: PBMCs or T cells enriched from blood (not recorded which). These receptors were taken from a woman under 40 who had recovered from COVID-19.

The chain's CDR3 is CASRGAGYGYTF. The DNA for the CDR3 is TGTGCCAGCAGGGGGGCGGGCTATGGCTACACCTTC. The chain has TRBV12-3 or TRBV12-4 and TRBJ1-2; a weak D match, TRBD1 (6 bases). The CDR3 is 12 amino acids. Trimming removed 6 bases at V and 4 bases at J, with 9 bases between.

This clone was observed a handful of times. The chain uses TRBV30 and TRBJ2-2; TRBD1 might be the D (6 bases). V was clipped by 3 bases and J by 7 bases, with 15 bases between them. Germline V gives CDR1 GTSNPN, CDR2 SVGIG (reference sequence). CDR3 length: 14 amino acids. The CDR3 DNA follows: TGTGCCTGGAGAGGGCCAGGGGACGTCGGGGAGCTGTTTTTT. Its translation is CAWRGPGDVGELFF.

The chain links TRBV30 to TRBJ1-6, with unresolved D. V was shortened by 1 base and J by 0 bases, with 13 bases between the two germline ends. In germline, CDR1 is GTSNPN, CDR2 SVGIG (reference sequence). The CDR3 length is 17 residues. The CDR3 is CAWSGGLRSSYNSPLHF. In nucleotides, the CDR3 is TGTGCCTGGAGTGGTGGACTGAGGAGCTCCTATAATTCACCCCTCCACTTT.

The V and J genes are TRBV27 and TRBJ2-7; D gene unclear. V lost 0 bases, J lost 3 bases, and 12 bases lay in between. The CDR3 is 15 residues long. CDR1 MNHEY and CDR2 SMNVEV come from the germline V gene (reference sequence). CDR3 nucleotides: TGTGCCAGCAGTTTATCCACGGGTTCTAACTACGAGCAGTACTTC. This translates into CASSLSTGSNYEQYF.

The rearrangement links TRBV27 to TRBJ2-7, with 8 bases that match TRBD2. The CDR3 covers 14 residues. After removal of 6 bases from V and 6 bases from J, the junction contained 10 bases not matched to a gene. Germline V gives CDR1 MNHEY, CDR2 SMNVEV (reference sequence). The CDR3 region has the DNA TGTGCCAGCAGCCGGGAGGGCCTCAGAGGCGAGCAGTACTTC. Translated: CASSREGLRGEQYF.

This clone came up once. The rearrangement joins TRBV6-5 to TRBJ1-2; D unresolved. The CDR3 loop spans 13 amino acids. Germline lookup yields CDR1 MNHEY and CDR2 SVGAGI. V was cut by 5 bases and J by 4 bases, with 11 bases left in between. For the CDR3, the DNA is TGTGCCAGCAGTCCAGGACTGACCTATGGCTACACCTTC. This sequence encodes CASSPGLTYGYTF.

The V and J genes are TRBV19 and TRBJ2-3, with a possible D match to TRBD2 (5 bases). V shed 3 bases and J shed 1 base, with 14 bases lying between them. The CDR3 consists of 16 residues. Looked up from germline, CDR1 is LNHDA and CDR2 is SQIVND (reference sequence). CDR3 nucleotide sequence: TGTGCCAGTAGTATCCGGGGATTGGGAGGCACAGATACGCAGTATTTT. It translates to CASSIRGLGGTDTQYF.

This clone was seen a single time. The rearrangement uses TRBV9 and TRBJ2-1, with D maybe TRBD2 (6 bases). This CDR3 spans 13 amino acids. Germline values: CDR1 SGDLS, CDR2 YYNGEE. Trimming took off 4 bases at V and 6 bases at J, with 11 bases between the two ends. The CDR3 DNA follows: TGTGCCAGCAGCCTCGGGGGATCCAATGAGCAGTTCTTC. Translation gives CASSLGGSNEQFF.

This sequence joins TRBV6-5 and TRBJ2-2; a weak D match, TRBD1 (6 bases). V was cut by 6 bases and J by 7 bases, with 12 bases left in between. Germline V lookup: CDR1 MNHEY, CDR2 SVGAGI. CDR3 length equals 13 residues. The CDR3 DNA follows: TGTGCCAGCAGCGGGACACGGGGCGGGGAGCTGTTTTTT. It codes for CASSGTRGGELFF.

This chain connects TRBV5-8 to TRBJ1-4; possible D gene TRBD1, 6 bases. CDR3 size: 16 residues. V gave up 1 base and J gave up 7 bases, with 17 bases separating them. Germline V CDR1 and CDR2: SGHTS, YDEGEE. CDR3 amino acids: CASSLNLGPRGEKLFF. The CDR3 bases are TGTGCCAGCAGCTTGAATTTGGGACCCAGGGGTGAAAAACTGTTTTTT.

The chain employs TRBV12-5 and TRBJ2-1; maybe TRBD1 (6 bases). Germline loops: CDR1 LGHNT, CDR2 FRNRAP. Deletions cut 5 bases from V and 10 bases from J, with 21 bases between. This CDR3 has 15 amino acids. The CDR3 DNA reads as TGTGCTAGTGGTCCACCGGACAGTCCTTCCCGGGAGCAGTTCTTC. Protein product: CASGPPDSPSREQFF.

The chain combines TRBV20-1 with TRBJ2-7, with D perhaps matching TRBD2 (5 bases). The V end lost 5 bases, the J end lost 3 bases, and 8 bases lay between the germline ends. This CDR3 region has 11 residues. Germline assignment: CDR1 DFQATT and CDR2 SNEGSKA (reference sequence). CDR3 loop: CSALASYEQYF. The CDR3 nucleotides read TGCAGTGCTTTAGCGAGCTACGAGCAGTACTTC.

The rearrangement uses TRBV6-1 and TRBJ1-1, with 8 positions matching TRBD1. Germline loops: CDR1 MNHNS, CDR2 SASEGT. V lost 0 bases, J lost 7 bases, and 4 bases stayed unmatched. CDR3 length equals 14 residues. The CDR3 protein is CASSEAGTGYEAFF. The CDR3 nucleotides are TGTGCCAGCAGTGAAGCGGGGACAGGCTATGAAGCTTTCTTT.

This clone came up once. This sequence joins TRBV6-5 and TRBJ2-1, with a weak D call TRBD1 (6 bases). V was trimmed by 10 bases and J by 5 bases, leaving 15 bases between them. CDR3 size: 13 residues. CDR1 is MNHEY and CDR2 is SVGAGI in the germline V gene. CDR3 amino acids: CATSWTVNNEQFF. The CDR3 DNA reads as TGTGCCACCTCGTGGACAGTGAACAATGAGCAGTTCTTC.

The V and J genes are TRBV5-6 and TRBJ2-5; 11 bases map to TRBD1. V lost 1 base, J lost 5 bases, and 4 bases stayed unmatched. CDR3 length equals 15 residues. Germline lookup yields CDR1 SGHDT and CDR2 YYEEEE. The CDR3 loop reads CASSLSGQGAETQYF. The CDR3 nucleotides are TGTGCCAGCAGCTTGTCAGGACAGGGGGCTGAGACCCAGTACTTC.

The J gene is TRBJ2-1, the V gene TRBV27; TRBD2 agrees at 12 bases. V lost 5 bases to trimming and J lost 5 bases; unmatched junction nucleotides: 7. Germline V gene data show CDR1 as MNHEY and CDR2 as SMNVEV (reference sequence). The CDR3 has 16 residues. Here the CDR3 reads CASSPGTSGSHNEQFF. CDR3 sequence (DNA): TGTGCCAGCAGTCCCGGGACTAGCGGGTCCCACAATGAGCAGTTCTTC.

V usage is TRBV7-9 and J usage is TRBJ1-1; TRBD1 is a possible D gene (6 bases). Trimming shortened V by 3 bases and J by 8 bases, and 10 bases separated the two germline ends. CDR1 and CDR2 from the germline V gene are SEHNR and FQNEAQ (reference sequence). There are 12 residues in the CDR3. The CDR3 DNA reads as TGTGCCAGCAGCTTTGGACAGACCGAAGCTTTCTTT. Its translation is CASSFGQTEAFF.

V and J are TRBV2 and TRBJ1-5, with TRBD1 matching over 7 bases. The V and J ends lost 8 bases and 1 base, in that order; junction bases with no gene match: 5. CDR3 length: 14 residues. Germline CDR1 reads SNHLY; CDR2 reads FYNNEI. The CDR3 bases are TGTGCCAGCTCAGGGGGACGGAGCAATCAGCCCCAGCATTTT. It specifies CASSGGRSNQPQHF. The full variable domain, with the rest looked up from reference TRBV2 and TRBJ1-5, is EPEVTQTPSHQVTQMGQEVILRCVPISNHLYFYWYRQILGQKVEFLVSFYNNEISEKSEIFDDQFSVERPDGSNFTLKIRSTKLEDSAMYFCASSGGRSNQPQHFGDGTRLSIL.

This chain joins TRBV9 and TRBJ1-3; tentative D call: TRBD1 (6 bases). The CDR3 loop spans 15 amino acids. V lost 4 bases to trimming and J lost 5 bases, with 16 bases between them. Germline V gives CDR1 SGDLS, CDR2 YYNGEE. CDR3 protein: CASSPPGADRNTIYF. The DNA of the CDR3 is TGTGCCAGCAGCCCCCCAGGGGCAGACCGAAACACCATATATTTT.

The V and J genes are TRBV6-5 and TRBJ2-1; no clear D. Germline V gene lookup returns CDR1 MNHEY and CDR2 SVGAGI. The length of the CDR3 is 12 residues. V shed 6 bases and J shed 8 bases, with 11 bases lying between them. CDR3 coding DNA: TGTGCCAGCAGCCCCCCTACCGATGAGCAGTTCTTC. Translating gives CASSPPTDEQFF.

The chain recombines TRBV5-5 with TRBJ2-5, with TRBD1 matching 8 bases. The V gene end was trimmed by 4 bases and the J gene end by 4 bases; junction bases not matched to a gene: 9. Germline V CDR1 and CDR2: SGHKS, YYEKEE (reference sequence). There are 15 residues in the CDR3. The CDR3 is CASSTGQVTRETQYF. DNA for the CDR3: TGTGCCAGCAGCACGGGACAGGTCACGCGAGAGACCCAGTACTTC.

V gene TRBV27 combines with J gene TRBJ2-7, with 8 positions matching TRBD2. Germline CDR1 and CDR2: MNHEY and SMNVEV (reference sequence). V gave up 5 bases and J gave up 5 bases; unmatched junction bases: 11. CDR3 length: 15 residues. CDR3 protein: CASSLRGLARNEQYF. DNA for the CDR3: TGTGCCAGCAGTCTAAGAGGACTAGCTAGGAACGAGCAGTACTTC.